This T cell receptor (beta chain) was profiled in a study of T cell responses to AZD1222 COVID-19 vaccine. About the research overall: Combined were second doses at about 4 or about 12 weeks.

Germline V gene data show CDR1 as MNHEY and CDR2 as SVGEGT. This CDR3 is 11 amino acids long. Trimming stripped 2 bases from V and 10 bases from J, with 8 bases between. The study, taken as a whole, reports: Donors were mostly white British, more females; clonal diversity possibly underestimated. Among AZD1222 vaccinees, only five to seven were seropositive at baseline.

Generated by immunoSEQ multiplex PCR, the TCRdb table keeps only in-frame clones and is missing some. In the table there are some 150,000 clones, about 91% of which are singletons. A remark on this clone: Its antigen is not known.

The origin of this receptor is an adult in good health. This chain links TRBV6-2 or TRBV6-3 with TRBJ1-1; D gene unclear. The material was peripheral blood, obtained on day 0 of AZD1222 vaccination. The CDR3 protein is CASSYDARAFF. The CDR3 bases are TGTGCCAGCAGTTACGACGCGAGAGCTTTCTTT.